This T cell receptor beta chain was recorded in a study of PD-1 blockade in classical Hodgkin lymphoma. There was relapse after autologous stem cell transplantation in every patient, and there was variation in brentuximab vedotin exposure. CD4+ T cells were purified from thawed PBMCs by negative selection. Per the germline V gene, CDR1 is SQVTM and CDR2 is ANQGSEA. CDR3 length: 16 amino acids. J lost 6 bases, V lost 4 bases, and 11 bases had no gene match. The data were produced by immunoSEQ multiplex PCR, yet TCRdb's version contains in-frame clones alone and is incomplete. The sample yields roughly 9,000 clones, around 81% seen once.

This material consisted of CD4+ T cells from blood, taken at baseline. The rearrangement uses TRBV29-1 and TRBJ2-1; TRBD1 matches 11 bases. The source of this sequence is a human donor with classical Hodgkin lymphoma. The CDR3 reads CSVGHGGQGAGNEQFF. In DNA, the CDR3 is TGCAGCGTTGGACATGGCGGACAGGGGGCTGGCAATGAGCAGTTCTTC.